Shown below are 3 T cell receptor beta chains from a single sample sequenced in a study of T cell repertoires in cytomegalovirus infection. TCRdb re-analysed the reads in MiXCR, keeping a single row per CDR3 protein. The table includes about 450,000 distinct CDR3 sequences, roughly 31% detected once. The sequencing input was PBMCs. The receptors originated from a human donor in good health (CMV status not recorded). Some clones in this sample may be carry-over from other donors' samples.

The chain has TRBV6-1 and TRBJ2-7; D may be TRBD1 (5 bases). The CDR3 is 15 residues long. Per the germline V gene, CDR1 is MNHNS and CDR2 is SASEGT. Between the trimmed V and J ends, which lost 4 bases and 0 bases, there was a span of 13 bases. This chain's CDR3 is CASSGQGTISYEQYF. CDR3 DNA sequence: TGTGCCAGCAGTGGGCAGGGTACGATCTCCTACGAGCAGTACTTC.

In the case of this clonotype: Mismatch with germline at one junction end may stem from a read error. The chain joins TRBV5-1 to TRBJ1-1; D gene uncertain. The CDR3 totals 15 residues. Germline CDR1 reads SGHRS; CDR2 reads YFSETQ. The CDR3 DNA follows: TGCGCCAGCAGCTTGGATGAGGGTTTATACACTGAAGCTTTATTT. Amino acid sequence: CASSLDEGLYTEALF.

This clonotype was counted at least ten times. The CDR3 DNA sequence: TGTGCCAGCAGCTCCGGACAGGGAGGTAACTACGAGCAGTACTTC. It codes for CASSSGQGGNYEQYF. The gene calls are TRBV7-6 and TRBJ2-7; 8 positions match TRBD1. Germline trimming cut 4 bases from V and 3 bases from J; bases unmatched to any gene: 8. From germline, CDR1 is SGHVS and CDR2 FNYEAQ. This CDR3 comprises 15 residues.